This T cell receptor (beta chain) was recovered during a study of blood T cell repertoires in COVID-19. Whole-study context: Both acute and convalescent COVID-19 samples were obtained from the United States, Italy and Spain. PBMCs, B-cell-depleted T cells, or T cells provided the cDNA or gDNA that made up the material.

Here immunoSEQ multiplex PCR was the method, and the copy in TCRdb shows in-frame clones only, minus some. The table includes 200,000 to 250,000 clones, roughly 89% detected once. V lost 9 bases to trimming and J lost 7 bases, with 28 bases between them. Germline-derived CDR1 and CDR2 are SNHLY and FYNNEI. This CDR3 has 16 amino acids. The sequence derives from a man aged 30 to 45 who had been exposed to COVID-19. The sequenced sample was PBMCs or T cells enriched from blood (not recorded which). The genes are TRBV2 and TRBJ2-7; possibly TRBD2 for D (5 bases). For the CDR3, the DNA is TGTGCCAGTAAGGGAACCTCACCGGGGTCTTTCCCTGAGCAGTACTTC. Protein: CASKGTSPGSFPEQYF.